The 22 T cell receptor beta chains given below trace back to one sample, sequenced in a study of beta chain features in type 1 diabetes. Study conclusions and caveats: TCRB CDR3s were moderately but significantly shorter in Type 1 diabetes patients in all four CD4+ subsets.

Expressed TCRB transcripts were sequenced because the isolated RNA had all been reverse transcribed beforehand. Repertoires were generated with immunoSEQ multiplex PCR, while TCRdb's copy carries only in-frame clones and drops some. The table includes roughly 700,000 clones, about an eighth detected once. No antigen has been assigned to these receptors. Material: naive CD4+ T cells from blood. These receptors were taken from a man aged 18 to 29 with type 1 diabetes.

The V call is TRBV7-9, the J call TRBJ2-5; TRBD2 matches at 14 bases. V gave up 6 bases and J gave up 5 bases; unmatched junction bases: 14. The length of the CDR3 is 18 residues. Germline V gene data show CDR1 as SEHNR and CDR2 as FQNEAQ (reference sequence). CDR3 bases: TGTGCCAGCAGTCGCCCCGGGACTAGCGGGGGCCCGAGGGAGACCCAGTACTTC. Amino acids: CASSRPGTSGGPRETQYF.

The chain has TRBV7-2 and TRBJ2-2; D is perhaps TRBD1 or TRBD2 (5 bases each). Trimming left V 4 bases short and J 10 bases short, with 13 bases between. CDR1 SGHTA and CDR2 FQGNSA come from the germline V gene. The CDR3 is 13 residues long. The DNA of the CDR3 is TGTGCCAGCAGCTCGGACGGGACGGCGGAGCTGTTTTTT. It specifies CASSSDGTAELFF.

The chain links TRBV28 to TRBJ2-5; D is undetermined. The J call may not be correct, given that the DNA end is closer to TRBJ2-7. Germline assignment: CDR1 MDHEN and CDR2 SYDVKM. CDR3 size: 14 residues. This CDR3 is CASSFSPDSYEQYF. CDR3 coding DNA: TGTGCCAGCAGTTTTAGTCCAGACTCCTACGAGCAGTACTTC.

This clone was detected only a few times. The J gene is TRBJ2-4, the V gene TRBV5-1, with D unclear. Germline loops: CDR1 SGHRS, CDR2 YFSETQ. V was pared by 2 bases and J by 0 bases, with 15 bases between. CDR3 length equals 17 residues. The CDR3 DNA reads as TGCGCCAGCAGCTTAGAACAGCTAAACCTAGCCAAAAACATTCAGTACTTC. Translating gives CASSLEQLNLAKNIQYF.

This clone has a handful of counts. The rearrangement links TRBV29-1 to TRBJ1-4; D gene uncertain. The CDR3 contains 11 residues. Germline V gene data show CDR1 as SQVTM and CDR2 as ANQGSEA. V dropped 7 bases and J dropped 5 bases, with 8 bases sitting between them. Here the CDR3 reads CSATENEKLFF. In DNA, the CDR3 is TGCAGCGCCACCGAAAATGAAAAACTGTTTTTT.

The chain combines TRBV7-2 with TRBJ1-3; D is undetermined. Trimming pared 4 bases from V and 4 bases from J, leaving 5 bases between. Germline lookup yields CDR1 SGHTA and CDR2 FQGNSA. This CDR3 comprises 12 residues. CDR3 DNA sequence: TGTGCCAGCAGCTATGGAGGAAACACCATATATTTT. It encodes CASSYGGNTIYF.

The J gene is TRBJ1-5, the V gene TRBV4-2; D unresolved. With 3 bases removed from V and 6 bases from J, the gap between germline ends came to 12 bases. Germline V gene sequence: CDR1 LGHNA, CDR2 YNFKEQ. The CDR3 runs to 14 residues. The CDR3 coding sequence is TGTGCCAGCAGCCACCACGGAAAGGGTCAGCCCCAGCATTTT. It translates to CASSHHGKGQPQHF.

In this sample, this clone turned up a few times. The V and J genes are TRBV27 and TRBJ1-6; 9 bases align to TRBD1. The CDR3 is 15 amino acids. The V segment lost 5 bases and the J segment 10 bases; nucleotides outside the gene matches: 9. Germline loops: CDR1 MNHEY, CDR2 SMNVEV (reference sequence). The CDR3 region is CASSLTGGGRSPLHF. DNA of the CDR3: TGTGCCAGCAGTCTAACAGGGGGCGGGAGATCACCCCTCCACTTT.

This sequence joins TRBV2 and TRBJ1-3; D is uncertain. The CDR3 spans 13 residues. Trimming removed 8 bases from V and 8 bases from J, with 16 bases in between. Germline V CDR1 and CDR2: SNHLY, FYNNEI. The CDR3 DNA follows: TGTGCCAGCGGCTACGCGACCGGCGACACCATATATTTT. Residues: CASGYATGDTIYF.

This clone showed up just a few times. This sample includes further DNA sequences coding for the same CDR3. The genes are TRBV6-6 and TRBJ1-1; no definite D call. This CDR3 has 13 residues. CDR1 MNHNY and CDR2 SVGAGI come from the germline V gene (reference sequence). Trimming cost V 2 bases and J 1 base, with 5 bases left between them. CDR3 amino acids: CASSYQENTEAFF. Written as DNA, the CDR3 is TGTGCCAGCAGTTACCAGGAGAACACTGAAGCTTTCTTT.

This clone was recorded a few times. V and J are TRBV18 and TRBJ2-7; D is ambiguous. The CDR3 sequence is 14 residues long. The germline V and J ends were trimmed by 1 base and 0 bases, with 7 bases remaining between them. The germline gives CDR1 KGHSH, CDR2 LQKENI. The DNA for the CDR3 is TGTGCCAGCTCACCACTGGGTAACTCCTACGAGCAGTACTTC. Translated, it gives CASSPLGNSYEQYF.

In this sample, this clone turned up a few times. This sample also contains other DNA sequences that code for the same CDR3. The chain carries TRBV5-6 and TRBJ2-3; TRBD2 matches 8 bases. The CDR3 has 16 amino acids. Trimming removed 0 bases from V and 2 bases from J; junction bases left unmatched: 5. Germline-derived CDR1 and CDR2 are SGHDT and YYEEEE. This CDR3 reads CASSLEPGGSTDTQYF. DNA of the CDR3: TGTGCCAGCAGCTTGGAGCCGGGGGGGTCCACAGATACGCAGTATTTT.

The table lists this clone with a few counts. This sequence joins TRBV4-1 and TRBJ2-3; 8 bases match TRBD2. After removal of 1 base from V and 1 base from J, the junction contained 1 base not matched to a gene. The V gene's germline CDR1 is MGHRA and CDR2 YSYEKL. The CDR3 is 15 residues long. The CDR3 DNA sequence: TGCGCCAGCAGCCAAGCAGCGGGGGGCACAGATACGCAGTATTTT. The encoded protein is CASSQAAGGTDTQYF.

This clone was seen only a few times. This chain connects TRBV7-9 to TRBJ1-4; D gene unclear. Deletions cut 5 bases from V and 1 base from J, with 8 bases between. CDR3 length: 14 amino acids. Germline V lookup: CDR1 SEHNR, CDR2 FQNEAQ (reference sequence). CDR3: CASSTPITNEKLFF. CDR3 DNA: TGTGCCAGCAGCACCCCCATAACTAATGAAAAACTGTTTTTT.

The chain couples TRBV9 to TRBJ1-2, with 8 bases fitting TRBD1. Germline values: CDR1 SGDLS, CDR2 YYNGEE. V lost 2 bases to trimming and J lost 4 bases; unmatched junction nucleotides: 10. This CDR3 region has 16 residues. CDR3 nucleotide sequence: TGTGCCAGCAGCGTCCAGACAGGGGAAAGTAGCTATGGCTACACCTTC. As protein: CASSVQTGESSYGYTF.

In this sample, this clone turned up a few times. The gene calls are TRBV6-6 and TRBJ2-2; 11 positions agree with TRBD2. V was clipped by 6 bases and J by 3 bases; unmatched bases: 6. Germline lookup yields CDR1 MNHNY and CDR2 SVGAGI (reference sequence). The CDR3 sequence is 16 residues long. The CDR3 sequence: CASSVLAGDDTGELFF. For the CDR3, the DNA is TGTGCCAGCAGCGTACTAGCGGGAGATGACACCGGGGAGCTGTTTTTT.

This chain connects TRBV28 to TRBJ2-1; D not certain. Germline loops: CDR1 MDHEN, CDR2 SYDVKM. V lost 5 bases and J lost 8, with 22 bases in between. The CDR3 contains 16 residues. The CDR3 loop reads CASSAPPGLVKDEQFF. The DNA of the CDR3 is TGTGCCAGCAGTGCACCACCCGGATTGGTTAAAGATGAGCAGTTCTTC.

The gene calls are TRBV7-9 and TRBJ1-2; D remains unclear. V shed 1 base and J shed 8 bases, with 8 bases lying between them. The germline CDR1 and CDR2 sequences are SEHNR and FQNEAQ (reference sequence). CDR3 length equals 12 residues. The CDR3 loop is CASSLDMRGYTF. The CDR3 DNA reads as TGTGCCAGCAGCTTAGATATGAGGGGCTACACCTTC.

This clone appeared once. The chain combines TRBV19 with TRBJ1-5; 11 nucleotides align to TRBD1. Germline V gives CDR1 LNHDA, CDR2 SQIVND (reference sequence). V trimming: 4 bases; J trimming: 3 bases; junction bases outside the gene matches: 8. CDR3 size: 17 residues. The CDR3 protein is CASSSSGQGGLNQPQHF. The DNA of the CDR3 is TGTGCCAGTAGTAGTTCGGGACAGGGGGGACTCAATCAGCCCCAGCATTTT.

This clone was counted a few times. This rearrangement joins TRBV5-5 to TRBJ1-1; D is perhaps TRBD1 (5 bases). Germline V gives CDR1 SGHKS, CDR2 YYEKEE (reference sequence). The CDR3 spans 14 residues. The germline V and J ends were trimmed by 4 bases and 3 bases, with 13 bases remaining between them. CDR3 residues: CASSPSRGYTEAFF. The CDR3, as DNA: TGTGCCAGCAGCCCCTCCCGGGGGTACACTGAAGCTTTCTTT. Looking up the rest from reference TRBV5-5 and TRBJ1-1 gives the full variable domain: DAGVTQSPTHLIKTRGQQVTLRCSPISGHKSVSWYQQVLGQGPQFIFQYYEKEERGRGNFPDRFSARQFPNYSSELNVNALLLGDSALYLCASSPSRGYTEAFFGQGTRLTVV.

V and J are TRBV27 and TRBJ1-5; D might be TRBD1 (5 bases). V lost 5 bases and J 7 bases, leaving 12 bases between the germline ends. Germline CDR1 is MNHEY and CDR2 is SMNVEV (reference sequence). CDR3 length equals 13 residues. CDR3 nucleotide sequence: TGTGCCAGCAGTCCGACAGTACAGCAGCCCCAGCATTTT. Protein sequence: CASSPTVQQPQHF.

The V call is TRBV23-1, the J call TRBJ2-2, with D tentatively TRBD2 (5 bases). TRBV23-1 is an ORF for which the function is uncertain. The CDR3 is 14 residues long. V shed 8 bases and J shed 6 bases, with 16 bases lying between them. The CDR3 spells CASAREPCAGELFF. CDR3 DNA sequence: TGCGCCAGCGCCCGGGAACCCTGTGCCGGGGAGCTGTTTTTT.